A single sample is the source of the 3 T cell receptor beta chains below, sequenced in a study of CD8 T cells in ankylosing spondylitis. Antigens for these TCRs are unknown. Study results and limitations: For ankylosing spondylitis blood, a TCR beta motif of eight or nine highly homologous variants appeared characteristic.

Using its own MiXCR run on the 5' RACE reads, TCRdb lists one record per CDR3 protein. The sample has 650,000 to 800,000 distinct CDR3 sequences; 15% to 20% are singletons. The source material was blood, either unsorted or a sorted T cell fraction (not recorded which). The receptor set was obtained from a male donor with ankylosing spondylitis.

A few counts support this clonotype. The chain couples TRBV5-5 to TRBJ2-2, with D perhaps given as TRBD1 or TRBD2 (5 bases each). The CDR3 is made up of 15 amino acids. Deletions cut 0 bases from V and 5 bases from J, with 11 bases between. CDR1 and CDR2 from the germline V gene are SGHKS and YYEKEE (reference sequence). CDR3 region: CASSLAGEGTGELFF. The CDR3 DNA sequence: TGTGCCAGCAGCTTGGCGGGTGAGGGGACCGGGGAGCTGTTTTTT.

This clonotype was seen only a few times. The V call is TRBV28, the J call TRBJ2-2; 10 nucleotides match TRBD2. This CDR3 region has 18 residues. CDR1 is MDHEN and CDR2 is SYDVKM in the germline V gene. V shed 2 bases, J shed 0 bases, and the junction held 6 bases outside the gene matches. CDR3 nucleotides: TGTGCCAGCAGTTTACTGCTAGCGGGAGAAACGAACACCGGGGAGCTGTTTTTT. Amino acids: CASSLLLAGETNTGELFF.

V is TRBV7-9 and J is TRBJ2-1; a weak D match, TRBD2 (6 bases). Per the germline V gene, CDR1 is SEHNR and CDR2 is FQNEAQ (reference sequence). V lost 0 bases to trimming and J lost 1 base, with 13 bases between them. This CDR3 region has 17 residues. CDR3: CASSLANRRDSYNEQFF. CDR3 coding DNA: TGTGCCAGCAGCTTAGCGAATAGGCGGGATTCCTACAATGAGCAGTTCTTC.